The present entry profiles one T cell receptor (beta chain) with its context. Its antigen is unknown. These data come from a study of monozygotic twins with inflammatory bowel disease. Findings and caveats of the study: For IBD patients, clonotypes shared with others were fewer than for healthy twins, especially with disease activity.

A roughly 2.5 ml blood sample was drawn per donor. Template switching appended UMIs that held a 6-nucleotide sample barcode. Researchers put TCRalpha and TCRbeta cDNA through two nested PCRs lasting approximately 17 and 9 cycles. From its re-call of the 5' RACE reads, TCRdb lists each CDR3 protein once, without DNA. This sample's clone table lists about 330,000 distinct CDR3 sequences. Germline CDR1 LGHNA, CDR2 YNFKEQ. This CDR3 has 15 residues. The sample taken for sequencing was blood. This TCR was recovered from a human donor with ulcerative colitis or Crohn's disease, or a healthy co-twin of an affected twin (not recorded which). The gene calls are TRBV4-2 and TRBJ2-7; TCRdb's D call of TRBD2 is untestable without DNA. CDR3 in amino acids: CASSLSGTSGYEQYF.